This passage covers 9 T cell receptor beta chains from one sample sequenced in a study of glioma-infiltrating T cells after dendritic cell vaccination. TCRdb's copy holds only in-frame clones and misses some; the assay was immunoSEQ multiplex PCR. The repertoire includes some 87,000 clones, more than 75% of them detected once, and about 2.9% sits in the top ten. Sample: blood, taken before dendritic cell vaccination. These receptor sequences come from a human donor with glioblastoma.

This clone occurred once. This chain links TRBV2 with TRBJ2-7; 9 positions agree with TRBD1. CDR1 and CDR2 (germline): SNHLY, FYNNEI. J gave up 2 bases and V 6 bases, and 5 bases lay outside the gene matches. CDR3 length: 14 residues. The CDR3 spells CASSTGTGPYEQYF. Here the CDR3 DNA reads TGTGCCAGCAGCACCGGGACAGGGCCCTACGAGCAGTACTTC.

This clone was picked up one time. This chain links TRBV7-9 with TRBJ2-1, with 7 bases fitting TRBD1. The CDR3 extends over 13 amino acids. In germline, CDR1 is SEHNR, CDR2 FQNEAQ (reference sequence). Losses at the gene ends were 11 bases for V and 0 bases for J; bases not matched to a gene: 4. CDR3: CAGDRVSYNEQFF. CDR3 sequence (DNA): TGTGCCGGAGACAGGGTCTCCTACAATGAGCAGTTCTTC.

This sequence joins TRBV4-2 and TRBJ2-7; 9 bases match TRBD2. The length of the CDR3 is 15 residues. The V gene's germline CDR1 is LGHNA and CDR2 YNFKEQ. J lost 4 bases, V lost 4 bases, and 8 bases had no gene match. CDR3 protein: CASSPGSGSRYEQYF. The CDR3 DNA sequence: TGTGCCAGCAGCCCCGGTAGCGGGAGTAGGTACGAGCAGTACTTC.

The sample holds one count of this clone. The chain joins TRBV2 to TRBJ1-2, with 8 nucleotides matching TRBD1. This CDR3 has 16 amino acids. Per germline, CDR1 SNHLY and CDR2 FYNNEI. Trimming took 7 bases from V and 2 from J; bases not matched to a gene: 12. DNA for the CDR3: TGTGCCAGCAATCTCTTCGGACAGGGCAACAACTATGGCTACACCTTC. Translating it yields CASNLFGQGNNYGYTF.

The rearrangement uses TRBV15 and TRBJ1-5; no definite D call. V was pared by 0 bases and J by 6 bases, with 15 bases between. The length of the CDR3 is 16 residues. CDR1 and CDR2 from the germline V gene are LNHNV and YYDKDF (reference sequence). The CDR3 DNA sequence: TGTGCCACCAGCAGAGATGTGGAGGCAGGTAGTCAGCCCCAGCATTTT. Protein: CATSRDVEAGSQPQHF.

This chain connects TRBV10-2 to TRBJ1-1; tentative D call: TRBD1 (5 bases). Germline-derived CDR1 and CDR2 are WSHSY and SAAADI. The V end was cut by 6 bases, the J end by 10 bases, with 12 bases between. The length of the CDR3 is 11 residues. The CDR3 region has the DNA TGCGCCAGCAGCACAGGCTCTGCAGCTTTCTTT. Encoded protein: CASSTGSAAFF.

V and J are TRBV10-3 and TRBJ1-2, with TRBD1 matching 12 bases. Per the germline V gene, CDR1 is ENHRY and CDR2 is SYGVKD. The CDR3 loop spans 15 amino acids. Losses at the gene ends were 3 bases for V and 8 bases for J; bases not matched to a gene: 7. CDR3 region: CAISDGTGGLRGYTF. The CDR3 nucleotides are TGTGCCATCAGTGATGGGACAGGGGGCCTACGCGGCTACACCTTC.

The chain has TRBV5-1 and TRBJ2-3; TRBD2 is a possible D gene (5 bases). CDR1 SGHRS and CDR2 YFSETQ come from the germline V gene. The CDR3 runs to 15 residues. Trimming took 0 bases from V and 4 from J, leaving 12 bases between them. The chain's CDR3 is CASSLVVGASDTQYF. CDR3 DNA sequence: TGCGCCAGCAGCTTGGTTGTGGGAGCGTCAGATACGCAGTATTTT.

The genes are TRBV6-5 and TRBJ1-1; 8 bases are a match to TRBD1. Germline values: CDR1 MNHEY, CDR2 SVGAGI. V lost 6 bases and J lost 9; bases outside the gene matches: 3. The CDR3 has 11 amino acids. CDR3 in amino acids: CASRRDRKAFF. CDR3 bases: TGTGCCAGCAGGAGGGACAGGAAAGCTTTCTTT.